This TCR beta chain originates from a study of cytomegalovirus exposure and HLA in healthy donors. General observations from the study: In vitro, a few CMV-associated chains proved specific for CMV antigens. Usually a TCR sequence was rare, but some public TCRs were found in many donors.

Sequencing was performed with immunoSEQ multiplex PCR; in TCRdb, only in-frame clones are kept and a portion is missing. The table lists 200,000 to 250,000 clones, approximately 86% of them singletons. Comment on this clone: Antigen specificity is unknown.

The sample consisted of PBMCs. This TCR was recovered from a woman under 30 in good health and CMV-seronegative.

This CDR3 reads CASNDGLALAYNEQFF. In nucleotides, the CDR3 is TGTGCCAGCAATGACGGACTAGCCCTAGCCTACAATGAGCAGTTCTTC. This chain connects TRBV27 to TRBJ2-1, with TRBD2 identical over 8 bases. The CDR3 has 16 residues. The germline CDR1 and CDR2 sequences are MNHEY and SMNVEV (reference sequence). V lost 7 bases, J lost 2 bases, and 10 bases stayed unmatched.